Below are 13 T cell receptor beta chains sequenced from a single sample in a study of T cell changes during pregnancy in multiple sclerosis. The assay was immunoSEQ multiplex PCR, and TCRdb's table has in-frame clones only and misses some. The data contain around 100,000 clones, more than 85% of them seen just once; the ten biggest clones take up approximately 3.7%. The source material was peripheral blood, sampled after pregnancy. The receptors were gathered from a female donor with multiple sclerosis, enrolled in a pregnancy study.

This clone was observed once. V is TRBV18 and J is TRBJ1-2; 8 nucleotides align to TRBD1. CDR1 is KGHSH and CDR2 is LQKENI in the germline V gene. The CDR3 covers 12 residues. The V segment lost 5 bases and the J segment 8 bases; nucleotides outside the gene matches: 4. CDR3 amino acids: CASSSTGDGYTF. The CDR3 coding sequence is TGTGCCAGCTCATCGACAGGGGACGGCTACACCTTC.

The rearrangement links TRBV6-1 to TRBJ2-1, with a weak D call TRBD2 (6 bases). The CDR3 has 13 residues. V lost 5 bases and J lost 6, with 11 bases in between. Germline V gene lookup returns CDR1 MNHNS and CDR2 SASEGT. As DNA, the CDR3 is TGTGCCAGCAGTCGGGGGATCTTCAATGAGCAGTTCTTC. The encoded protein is CASSRGIFNEQFF.

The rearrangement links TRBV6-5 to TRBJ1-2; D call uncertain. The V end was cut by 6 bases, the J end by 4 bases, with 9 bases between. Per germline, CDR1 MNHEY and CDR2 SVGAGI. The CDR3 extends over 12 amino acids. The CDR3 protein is CASSPASYGYTF. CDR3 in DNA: TGTGCCAGCAGCCCCGCGAGCTATGGCTACACCTTC.

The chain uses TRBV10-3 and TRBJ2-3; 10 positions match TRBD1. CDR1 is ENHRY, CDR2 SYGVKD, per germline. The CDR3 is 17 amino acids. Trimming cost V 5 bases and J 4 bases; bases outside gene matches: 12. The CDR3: CAISRRGQGTGADTQYF. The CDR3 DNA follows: TGTGCCATCAGTCGCAGGGGACAGGGGACAGGGGCAGATACGCAGTATTTT.

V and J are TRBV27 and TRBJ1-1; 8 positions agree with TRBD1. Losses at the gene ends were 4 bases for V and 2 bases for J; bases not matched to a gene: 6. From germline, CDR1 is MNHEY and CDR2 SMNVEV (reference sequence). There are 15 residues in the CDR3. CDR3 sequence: CASSSGQGINTEAFF. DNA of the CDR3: TGTGCCAGCAGTTCCGGACAGGGCATTAACACTGAAGCTTTCTTT.

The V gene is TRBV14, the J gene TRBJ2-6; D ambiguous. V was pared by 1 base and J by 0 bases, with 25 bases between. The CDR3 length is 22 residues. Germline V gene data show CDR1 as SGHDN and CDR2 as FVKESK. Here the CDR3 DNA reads TGTGCCAGCAGCCAAGGTTTGGAGCTTTGGAGATCGGTGGGCTCTGGGGCCAACGTCCTGACTTTC. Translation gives CASSQGLELWRSVGSGANVLTF.

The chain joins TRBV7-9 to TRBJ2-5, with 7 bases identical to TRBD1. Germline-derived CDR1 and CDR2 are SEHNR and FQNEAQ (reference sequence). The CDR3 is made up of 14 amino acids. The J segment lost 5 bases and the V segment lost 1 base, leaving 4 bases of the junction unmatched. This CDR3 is CASSLGGGGETQYF. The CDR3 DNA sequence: TGTGCCAGCAGCTTAGGAGGGGGCGGGGAGACCCAGTACTTC.

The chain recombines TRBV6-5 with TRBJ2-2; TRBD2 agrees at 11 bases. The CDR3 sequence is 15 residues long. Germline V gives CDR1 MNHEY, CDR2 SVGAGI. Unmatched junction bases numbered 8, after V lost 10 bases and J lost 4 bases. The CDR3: CAISPGLAATGELFF. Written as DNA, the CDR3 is TGTGCCATCTCACCGGGACTAGCGGCCACCGGGGAGCTGTTTTTT.

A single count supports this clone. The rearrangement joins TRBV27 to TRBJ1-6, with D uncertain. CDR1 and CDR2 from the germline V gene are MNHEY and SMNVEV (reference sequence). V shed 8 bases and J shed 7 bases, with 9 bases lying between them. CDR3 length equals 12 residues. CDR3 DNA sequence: TGTGCCAGCGGCCTACAGAATTCACCCCTCCACTTT. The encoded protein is CASGLQNSPLHF.

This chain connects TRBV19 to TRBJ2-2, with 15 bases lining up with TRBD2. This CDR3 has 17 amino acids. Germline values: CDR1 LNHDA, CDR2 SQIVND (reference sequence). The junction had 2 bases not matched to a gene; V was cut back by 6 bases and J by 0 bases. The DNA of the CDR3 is TGTGCCAGTAGGGGACTAGCGGGGGGCGCGAACACCGGGGAGCTGTTTTTT. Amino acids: CASRGLAGGANTGELFF.

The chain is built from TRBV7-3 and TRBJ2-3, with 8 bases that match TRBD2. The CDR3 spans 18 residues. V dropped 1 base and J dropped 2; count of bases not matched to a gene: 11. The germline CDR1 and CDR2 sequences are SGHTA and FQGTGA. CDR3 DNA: TGTGCCAGCAGCTTAAATCCGTATCGGGGGGGCCCCACAGATACGCAGTATTTT. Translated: CASSLNPYRGGPTDTQYF.

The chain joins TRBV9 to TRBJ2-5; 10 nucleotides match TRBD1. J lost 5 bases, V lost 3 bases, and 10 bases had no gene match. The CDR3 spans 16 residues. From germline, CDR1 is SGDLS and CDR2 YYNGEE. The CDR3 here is CASSADRGGLGETQYF. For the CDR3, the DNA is TGTGCCAGCAGCGCGGACAGGGGGGGGTTGGGGGAGACCCAGTACTTC.

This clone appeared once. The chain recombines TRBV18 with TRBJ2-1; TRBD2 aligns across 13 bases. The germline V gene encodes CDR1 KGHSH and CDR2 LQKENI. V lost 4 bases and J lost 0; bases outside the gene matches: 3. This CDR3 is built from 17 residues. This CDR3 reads CASSQLAGGLSYNEQFF. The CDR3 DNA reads TGTGCCAGCTCACAACTAGCGGGGGGGCTCTCCTACAATGAGCAGTTCTTC.